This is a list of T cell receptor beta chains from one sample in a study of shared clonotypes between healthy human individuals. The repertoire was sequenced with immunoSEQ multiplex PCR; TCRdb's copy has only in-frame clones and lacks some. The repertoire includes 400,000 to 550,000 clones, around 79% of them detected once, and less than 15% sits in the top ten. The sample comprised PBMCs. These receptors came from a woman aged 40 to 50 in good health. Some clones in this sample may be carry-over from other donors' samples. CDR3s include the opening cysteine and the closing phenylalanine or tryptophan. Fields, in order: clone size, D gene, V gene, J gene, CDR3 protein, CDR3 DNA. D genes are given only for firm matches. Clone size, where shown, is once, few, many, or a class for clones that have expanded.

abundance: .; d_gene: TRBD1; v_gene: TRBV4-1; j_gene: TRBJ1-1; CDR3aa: CASSQGGQGPRNTEAFF; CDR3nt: TGCGCCAGCAGCCAAGGGGGACAGGGCCCACGGAACACTGAAGCTTTCTTT
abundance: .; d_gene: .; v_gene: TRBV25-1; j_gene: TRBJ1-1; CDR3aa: CASSESSSGTEAFF; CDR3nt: TGTGCCAGCAGTGAATCATCCTCTGGGACTGAAGCTTTCTTT
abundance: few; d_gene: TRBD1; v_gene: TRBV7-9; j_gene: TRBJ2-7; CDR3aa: CASSKDRTSYEQYF; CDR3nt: TGTGCCAGCAGCAAGGACAGGACTTCCTACGAGCAGTACTTC
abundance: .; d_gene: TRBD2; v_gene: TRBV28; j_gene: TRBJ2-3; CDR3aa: CASSLRSGLAGGSGDTQYF; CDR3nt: TGTGCCAGCAGTTTGCGTTCGGGACTAGCGGGAGGGTCAGGGGATACGCAGTATTTT
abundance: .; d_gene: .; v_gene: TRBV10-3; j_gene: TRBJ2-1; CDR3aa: CAISARGSYNEQFF; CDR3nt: TGTGCCATCAGCGCACGTGGATCCTACAATGAGCAGTTCTTC
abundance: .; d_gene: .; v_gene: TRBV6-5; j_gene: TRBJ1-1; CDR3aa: CASSYSTGGPTEAFF; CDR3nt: TGTGCCAGCAGTTACTCGACGGGGGGCCCCACTGAAGCTTTCTTT
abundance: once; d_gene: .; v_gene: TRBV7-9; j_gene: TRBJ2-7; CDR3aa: CASSPGHRSYEQYF; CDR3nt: TGTGCCAGCAGCCCTGGACACCGCTCCTACGAGCAGTACTTC
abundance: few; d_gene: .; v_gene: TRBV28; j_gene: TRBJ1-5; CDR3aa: CASSPPIRGDNQPQHF; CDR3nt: TGTGCCAGCAGTCCCCCCATAAGGGGCGACAATCAGCCCCAGCATTTT
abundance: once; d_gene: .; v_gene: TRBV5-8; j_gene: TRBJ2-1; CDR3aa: CASSSTREMKFF; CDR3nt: TGTGCCAGCAGTTCGACTCGGGAGATGAAGTTCTTC
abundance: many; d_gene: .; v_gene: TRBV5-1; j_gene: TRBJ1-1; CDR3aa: CASSLRGGTEAFF; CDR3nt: TGCGCCAGCAGCTTGAGGGGGGGCACTGAAGCTTTCTTT
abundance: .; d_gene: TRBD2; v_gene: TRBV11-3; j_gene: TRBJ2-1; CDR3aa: CASSLDTSGDYNEQFF; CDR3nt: TGTGCCAGCAGCTTAGATACTAGCGGAGATTACAATGAGCAGTTCTTC